This T cell receptor beta chain was captured in a study of blood T cell repertoires in COVID-19. The repertoire was sequenced with immunoSEQ multiplex PCR; TCRdb's copy has only in-frame clones and lacks some. The table shows around 150,000 clones, with about 87% occurring only once. The clonotype comes from a man in his fifties or sixties with active or convalescent COVID-19. The sequenced sample was peripheral blood.

The CDR3 loop reads CASRDREGGELFF. The DNA of the CDR3 is TGTGCCAGCAGAGACAGGGAAGGCGGGGAGCTGTTTTTT. V gene TRBV6-5 combines with J gene TRBJ2-2, with 7 bases fitting TRBD1. Germline-derived CDR1 and CDR2 are MNHEY and SVGAGI. The CDR3 has 13 amino acids. With 6 bases clipped from V and 7 bases from J, the junction kept 5 bases outside the gene matches.